A selection of T cell receptor beta chains follows, all from one sample in a study of T cell changes during pregnancy in multiple sclerosis. Libraries were prepared by immunoSEQ multiplex PCR; TCRdb keeps only in-frame clonotypes and omits some of them. Of about 52,000 clones listed, over 80% are singletons. The sequencing here drew on CD4+ T cells from peripheral blood mononuclear cells, taken in the third trimester of pregnancy. The receptors were gathered from a female donor with multiple sclerosis, enrolled in a pregnancy study. CDR3s leave out the opening cysteine and the closing phenylalanine or tryptophan. D genes are given only for firm matches. Where a row states a size, it is once, few, many or the class of an expanded clone; other rows omit it.

D gene: NA
V gene: TRBV4-1
CDR3 length: 12
clone size: NA
CDR3 protein: ASSQDFQGGTIY

D gene: TRBD1
V gene: TRBV6-4
CDR3 length: 13
clone size: NA
CDR3 protein: ASSVTGGVGDTQY

D gene: TRBD1
V gene: TRBV2
CDR3 length: 12
clone size: once
CDR3 protein: ASSPRTGQGVQY

D gene: NA
V gene: TRBV6-4
CDR3 length: 10
clone size: NA
CDR3 protein: ASSEQAYEQY

D gene: TRBD1
V gene: TRBV29-1
CDR3 length: 12
clone size: NA
CDR3 protein: SVLVTGDGTEAF

D gene: TRBD1
V gene: TRBV7-2
CDR3 length: 14
clone size: once
CDR3 protein: ASSSGQGLRSYGYT

D gene: TRBD1
V gene: TRBV7-2
CDR3 length: 12
clone size: NA
CDR3 protein: ASSPRTGNTEAF

D gene: TRBD1
V gene: TRBV27
CDR3 length: 12
clone size: NA
CDR3 protein: ASSLSRQGTEAF

D gene: TRBD1
V gene: TRBV30
CDR3 length: 10
clone size: NA
CDR3 protein: ASTGEMTEAF

D gene: NA
V gene: TRBV29-1
CDR3 length: 10
clone size: NA
CDR3 protein: SVGVIQETQY

D gene: NA
V gene: TRBV4-1
CDR3 length: 13
clone size: NA
CDR3 protein: ASTPSGQTGNTIY

D gene: TRBD1
V gene: TRBV19
CDR3 length: 12
clone size: NA
CDR3 protein: ASSTQGSNQPQH

D gene: TRBD1
V gene: TRBV4-3
CDR3 length: 11
clone size: NA
CDR3 protein: ASSQDRGRVAF

D gene: TRBD2
V gene: TRBV4-2
CDR3 length: 17
clone size: medium-sized
CDR3 protein: ASSLGAASGGLNTGELF

D gene: NA
V gene: TRBV7-2
CDR3 length: 12
clone size: once
CDR3 protein: ASSVGPTRDTQY

D gene: NA
V gene: TRBV6-6
CDR3 length: 12
clone size: NA
CDR3 protein: ASKRSSGETEQY

D gene: TRBD1
V gene: TRBV5-1
CDR3 length: 15
clone size: NA
CDR3 protein: ASSWGYNRGGGTEAF

D gene: TRBD1
V gene: TRBV5-6
CDR3 length: 13
clone size: NA
CDR3 protein: ASSLGGNRGYGYT

D gene: NA
V gene: TRBV19
CDR3 length: 11
clone size: once
CDR3 protein: ASSIQGNTEAF

D gene: NA
V gene: TRBV21-1
CDR3 length: 13
clone size: NA
CDR3 protein: ASSPRLPRGTEAF

D gene: TRBD1
V gene: TRBV18
CDR3 length: 15
clone size: NA
CDR3 protein: ASSPTTGAHSGNTIY

D gene: TRBD1
V gene: TRBV5-8
CDR3 length: 11
clone size: NA
CDR3 protein: ASSSQGEEGYT

D gene: NA
V gene: TRBV7-2
CDR3 length: 14
clone size: NA
CDR3 protein: ASSLRAPGGYNEQF

D gene: TRBD2
V gene: TRBV10-3
CDR3 length: 11
clone size: NA
CDR3 protein: AIRLAGEGEQF

D gene: NA
V gene: TRBV9
CDR3 length: 13
clone size: NA
CDR3 protein: ASSPRGREITEAF

D gene: TRBD2
V gene: TRBV7-8
CDR3 length: 13
clone size: NA
CDR3 protein: ASSLVGGGAGELF

D gene: TRBD1
V gene: TRBV19
CDR3 length: 12
clone size: NA
CDR3 protein: ATRWDSSNQPQH

D gene: NA
V gene: TRBV5-6
CDR3 length: 12
clone size: NA
CDR3 protein: ASRPGPTGYGYT

D gene: NA
V gene: TRBV13
CDR3 length: 12
clone size: NA
CDR3 protein: ASSLVVMNTEAF

D gene: NA
V gene: TRBV18
CDR3 length: 11
clone size: NA
CDR3 protein: ASSPAPAYEQY

D gene: NA
V gene: TRBV5-6
CDR3 length: 13
clone size: once
CDR3 protein: ASSVVGTKGGGYT

D gene: TRBD1
V gene: TRBV15
CDR3 length: 13
clone size: once
CDR3 protein: ATSRERDRDSPLH

D gene: TRBD2
V gene: TRBV6-1
CDR3 length: 12
clone size: NA
CDR3 protein: ASRVRGGQETQY

D gene: NA
V gene: TRBV7-3
CDR3 length: 13
clone size: NA
CDR3 protein: ASSLGRGIGSPLH

D gene: NA
V gene: TRBV13
CDR3 length: 14
clone size: few
CDR3 protein: ASSHFRLDQNYGYT

D gene: TRBD2
V gene: TRBV9
CDR3 length: 13
clone size: NA
CDR3 protein: ASSRLDGGEYEQY

D gene: NA
V gene: TRBV25-1
CDR3 length: 12
clone size: NA
CDR3 protein: ASRPIGGGTEAF

D gene: NA
V gene: TRBV2
CDR3 length: 13
clone size: NA
CDR3 protein: ASSRGVTYNSPLH

D gene: TRBD1
V gene: TRBV10-3
CDR3 length: 16
clone size: NA
CDR3 protein: AIRERTGREGVNTEAF

D gene: NA
V gene: TRBV30
CDR3 length: 11
clone size: NA
CDR3 protein: AWGGGLQETQY

D gene: NA
V gene: TRBV7-2
CDR3 length: 9
clone size: NA
CDR3 protein: ASSLQETQY

D gene: NA
V gene: TRBV18
CDR3 length: 11
clone size: NA
CDR3 protein: ASSPEASQPQH

D gene: TRBD1
V gene: TRBV6-5
CDR3 length: 13
clone size: NA
CDR3 protein: ASRLQGAMNTEAF

D gene: TRBD2
V gene: TRBV7-2
CDR3 length: 12
clone size: NA
CDR3 protein: ASSRGTTLETQY

D gene: NA
V gene: TRBV30
CDR3 length: 12
clone size: NA
CDR3 protein: AWTPFRGGNEQF

D gene: TRBD2
V gene: TRBV9
CDR3 length: 14
clone size: NA
CDR3 protein: ASSPRLAGSSYEQY

D gene: NA
V gene: TRBV4-2
CDR3 length: 12
clone size: NA
CDR3 protein: ASSLSPGPYEQY

D gene: TRBD1
V gene: TRBV6-7
CDR3 length: 12
clone size: NA
CDR3 protein: ASSRDRKTYEQY